Each of the 28 T cell receptor beta chains below was sequenced from the same sample in a study of T cell repertoires in cytomegalovirus infection. TCRdb called the reads again in MiXCR, with one record for every CDR3 protein. The sample has roughly 230,000 distinct CDR3 sequences, approximately 22% seen once. Input material: CD8+ T cells from PBMCs. The receptors come from a human donor in good health (CMV status not recorded). Some clones in this sample may be carry-over from other donors' samples.

In this sample, this clonotype turned up many times. CDR3 residues: CASSARYDEQFF. The CDR3 DNA is TGTGCCAGCAGCGCCCGCTATGATGAGCAGTTCTTC. V gene TRBV7-2 combines with J gene TRBJ2-1; D gene uncertain. Germline CDR1 SGHTA, CDR2 FQGNSA. Deletions cut 5 bases from V and 8 bases from J, with 10 bases between. The CDR3 has 12 residues.

This clonotype is classed as medium-sized. This rearrangement joins TRBV28 to TRBJ2-1; 12 nucleotides agree with TRBD1. Per germline, CDR1 MDHEN and CDR2 SYDVKM. Losses at the gene ends were 6 bases for V and 7 bases for J; bases not matched to a gene: 13. The CDR3 is made up of 17 amino acids. The CDR3 sequence: CASRPNSGTGGRNEQFF. CDR3 nucleotides: TGTGCCAGCAGACCGAACTCTGGGACAGGGGGCCGGAATGAGCAGTTCTTC.

This clonotype was counted between two and nine times. This chain joins TRBV20-1 and TRBJ1-3; no definite D call. V lost 6 bases and J lost 2, with 11 bases in between. The CDR3 covers 13 residues. Per germline, CDR1 DFQATT and CDR2 SNEGSKA (reference sequence). The CDR3 protein is CSAVLSTGNTIYF. The DNA for the CDR3 is TGCAGTGCAGTTCTTAGTACTGGAAACACCATATATTTT.

This clonotype has a count of ten or more. This rearrangement joins TRBV12-3 or TRBV12-4 to TRBJ2-7; TRBD1 or TRBD2 may be the D gene (5 bases each). V lost 4 bases, J lost 3 bases, and 16 bases lay in between. This CDR3 contains 15 residues. The CDR3 DNA follows: TGTGCCAGCAGTTCGCCCGAGCAGGGAGACTACGAGCAGTACTTC. Protein product: CASSSPEQGDYEQYF.

This clonotype was observed a handful of times. The chain is built from TRBV28 and TRBJ1-5; D call uncertain. This CDR3 has 15 amino acids. Germline V gene data show CDR1 as MDHEN and CDR2 as SYDVKM. The V end lost 4 bases, the J end lost 8 bases, and 18 bases lay between the germline ends. DNA of the CDR3: TGTGCCAGCAGTTCCTCGCCACGGGTTCTGGAGCCCCAGCATTTT. Amino acids: CASSSSPRVLEPQHF.

This sequence joins TRBV2 and TRBJ1-3; the D gene is possibly TRBD1 (5 bases). CDR3 length equals 14 residues. With 7 bases removed from V and 0 bases from J, the gap between germline ends came to 10 bases. CDR1 is SNHLY, CDR2 FYNNEI, per germline. The CDR3 protein is CASKEGYSGNTIYF. The DNA of the CDR3 is TGTGCCAGCAAGGAGGGGTACTCTGGAAACACCATATATTTT.

This clonotype was recorded at least ten times. The chain is built from TRBV7-9 and TRBJ2-7; D gene ambiguous. CDR3 length: 14 residues. CDR1 and CDR2 (germline): SEHNR, FQNEAQ (reference sequence). Trimming took 1 base from V and 2 from J, leaving 9 bases between them. CDR3 coding DNA: TGTGCCAGCAGCTTAGTGCTTCAGCCCTACGAGCAGTACTTC. The encoded protein is CASSLVLQPYEQYF.

The chain has TRBV9 and TRBJ1-4; no firm D call. The CDR3 runs 13 residues. V lost 0 bases and J 7 bases, leaving 7 bases between the germline ends. Germline V gene data show CDR1 as SGDLS and CDR2 as YYNGEE. The CDR3 region is CASSVAPFEKLFF. The DNA of the CDR3 is TGTGCCAGCAGCGTAGCCCCGTTTGAAAAACTGTTTTTT.

This clonotype has a count of ten or more. The V and J genes are TRBV2 and TRBJ2-7; 7 bases match TRBD1. Per the germline V gene, CDR1 is SNHLY and CDR2 is FYNNEI. The V and J ends lost 10 bases and 2 bases, in that order; junction bases with no gene match: 5. The CDR3 spans 12 residues. Here the CDR3 DNA reads TGTGCCATTACAGGGGTAGCCTACGAGCAGTACTTC. Translating it yields CAITGVAYEQYF. Drawing the rest from reference TRBV2 and TRBJ2-7, the complete variable domain is EPEVTQTPSHQVTQMGQEVILRCVPISNHLYFYWYRQILGQKVEFLVSFYNNEISEKSEIFDDQFSVERPDGSNFTLKIRSTKLEDSAMYFCAITGVAYEQYFGPGTRLTVT.

This clonotype was counted ten times or more. The chain has TRBV11-2 and TRBJ2-5; tentatively, D is TRBD2 (7 bases). V lost 5 bases to trimming and J lost 5 bases, with 18 bases between them. This CDR3 has 15 residues. Germline V CDR1 and CDR2: SGHAT, FQNNGV. The CDR3 reads CASSPTGLGGETQYF. In DNA form, the CDR3 reads TGTGCCAGCAGCCCCACAGGGCTGGGGGGGGAGACCCAGTACTTC.

The J gene is TRBJ2-2, the V gene TRBV29-1, with 8 bases that match TRBD1. The germline gives CDR1 SQVTM, CDR2 ANQGSEA. This CDR3 is 13 amino acids long. Losses at the gene ends were 6 bases for V and 7 bases for J; bases not matched to a gene: 7. The CDR3: CSVGTGTGGELFF. CDR3 DNA sequence: TGCAGCGTGGGGACGGGGACAGGCGGGGAGCTGTTTTTT.

V usage is TRBV7-9 and J usage is TRBJ1-1; TRBD1 is a possible D gene (6 bases). The CDR3 loop spans 14 amino acids. Germline CDR1 SEHNR, CDR2 FQNEAQ (reference sequence). The V and J ends lost 6 bases and 3 bases respectively, with 14 bases between them. The CDR3 DNA sequence: TGTGCCAGCAGTATCCAGGGGATCGACACTGAAGCTTTCTTT. Its protein product is CASSIQGIDTEAFF.

In its sample, this clonotype was seen a few times. The rearrangement joins TRBV14 to TRBJ1-2; D is perhaps TRBD1 (5 bases). The CDR3 spans 14 residues. The germline V gene encodes CDR1 SGHDN and CDR2 FVKESK. Trimming cost V 3 bases and J 3 bases, with 11 bases left between them. DNA for the CDR3: TGTGCCAGCAGCCACTGGGGCCGTGACTATGGCTACACCTTC. Translated, it gives CASSHWGRDYGYTF.

The V call is TRBV27, the J call TRBJ2-2; D may be TRBD2 (5 bases). Germline assignment: CDR1 MNHEY and CDR2 SMNVEV (reference sequence). Trimming took off 4 bases at V and 5 bases at J, with 11 bases between the two ends. The CDR3 totals 14 residues. The CDR3 loop is CASSYSGLTGELFF. CDR3 nucleotide sequence: TGTGCCAGCAGTTACTCAGGACTGACCGGGGAGCTGTTTTTT.

This clonotype was counted only a few times. The CDR3 reads CASSSGTEFPTDTQYF. The CDR3 DNA is TGTGCCAGCAGTTCGGGGACGGAGTTTCCCACAGATACGCAGTATTTT. The chain couples TRBV12-3 or TRBV12-4 to TRBJ2-3; D tentatively reads TRBD1 or TRBD2 (5 bases each). Between the trimmed V and J ends, which lost 4 bases and 2 bases, there was a span of 16 bases. The CDR3 sequence is 16 residues long.

The CDR3 bases are TGTGCCACCATCCCTGGGACAGGGCGGACAGATACGCAGTATTTT. Translation gives CATIPGTGRTDTQYF. The chain employs TRBV24-1 and TRBJ2-3, with 9 bases that match TRBD1. With V trimmed by 8 bases and J by 3 bases, 8 bases remained unmatched. The CDR3 spans 15 residues. CDR1 is KGHDR, CDR2 SFDVKD, per germline.

This clonotype has ten or more counts. The DNA for the CDR3 is TGTGCCAGCAGCTGGGCCGTGAACACTGAAGCTTTCTTT. Residues: CASSWAVNTEAFF. J is TRBJ1-1 and V is TRBV7-6; D is uncertain. V dropped 4 bases and J dropped 0 bases, with 6 bases sitting between them. Germline values: CDR1 SGHVS, CDR2 FNYEAQ. This CDR3 comprises 13 residues.

This clonotype was counted between two and nine times. V usage is TRBV29-1 and J usage is TRBJ2-7, with unresolved D. This CDR3 has 12 residues. Trimming stripped 1 base from V and 1 base from J, with 5 bases between. Germline assignment: CDR1 SQVTM and CDR2 ANQGSEA. The CDR3 DNA reads as TGCAGCGTTGAAGGGGAATCCTACGAGCAGTACTTC. Translated, it gives CSVEGESYEQYF.

In its sample, this clonotype was seen many times. V and J are TRBV6-2 or TRBV6-3 and TRBJ1-1; D is ambiguous. This CDR3 is 17 amino acids long. Trimming stripped 7 bases from V and 0 bases from J, with 21 bases between. In germline, CDR1 is MNHEY, CDR2 SVGEGT. The chain's CDR3 is CASTPGLASQMNTEAFF. The CDR3 nucleotides read TGTGCCAGCACTCCAGGCCTAGCATCGCAGATGAACACTGAAGCTTTCTTT.

This clonotype was counted ten times or more. The chain joins TRBV4-1 to TRBJ1-2; the D is unclear. The V end was cut by 2 bases, the J end by 1 base, with 8 bases between. This CDR3 comprises 14 residues. In germline, CDR1 is MGHRA, CDR2 YSYEKL. The CDR3 DNA reads as TGCGCCAGCAGCCAACTTTACTATAACTATGGCTACACCTTC. This translates into CASSQLYYNYGYTF.

This clonotype has a handful of counts. The chain carries TRBV13 and TRBJ2-1; TRBD2 might be the D (6 bases). Germline lookup yields CDR1 PRHDT and CDR2 FYEKMQ (reference sequence). The CDR3 totals 16 residues. Trimming stripped 1 base from V and 4 bases from J, with 14 bases between. The CDR3 loop reads CASSLVGGMGYNEQFF. CDR3 nucleotides: TGTGCCAGCAGCTTAGTCGGGGGAATGGGATACAATGAGCAGTTCTTC.

This clonotype showed up just a few times. The chain is built from TRBV19 and TRBJ2-3, with 9 bases that match TRBD2. J lost 0 bases, V lost 5 bases, and 6 bases had no gene match. Germline V gene lookup returns CDR1 LNHDA and CDR2 SQIVND (reference sequence). The CDR3 consists of 16 residues. The DNA of the CDR3 is TGTGCCAGTAGTTCCAGCGGGGGGTATAGCACAGATACGCAGTATTTT. Its translation is CASSSSGGYSTDTQYF.

The rearrangement links TRBV6-6 to TRBJ1-4; D is perhaps TRBD1 (5 bases). Trimming left V 4 bases short and J 7 bases short, with 16 bases between. Germline-derived CDR1 and CDR2 are MNHNY and SVGAGI (reference sequence). CDR3 length: 15 amino acids. The CDR3 here is CASSSRQTTPEKLFF. The DNA of the CDR3 is TGTGCCAGCAGTTCACGACAGACTACACCTGAAAAACTGTTTTTT.

This clonotype showed up just a few times. V usage is TRBV7-9 and J usage is TRBJ2-7, with D possibly being TRBD2 (6 bases). Germline values: CDR1 SEHNR, CDR2 FQNEAQ (reference sequence). The CDR3 totals 11 residues. V lost 5 bases and J lost 7, with 9 bases in between. CDR3 sequence (DNA): TGTGCCAGCAGCATCGGGGGAGAGCAGTACTTC. Amino acid sequence: CASSIGGEQYF. The whole variable domain, remainder taken from reference TRBV7-9 and TRBJ2-7, is DTGVSQNPRHKITKRGQNVTFRCDPISEHNRLYWYRQTLGQGPEFLTYFQNEAQLEKSRLLSDRFSAERPKGSFSTLEIQRTEQGDSAMYLCASSIGGEQYFGPGTRLTVT.

DNA for the CDR3: TGTGCCAGTGGAAGGGAGCGTAGCAATCAGCCCCAGCATTTT. Encoded protein: CASGRERSNQPQHF. The chain has TRBV28 and TRBJ1-5; D ambiguous. The germline V gene encodes CDR1 MDHEN and CDR2 SYDVKM. The ends were cut back, 9 bases at V and 0 bases at J, with 12 bases in the middle. The CDR3 totals 14 residues.

The sample holds many counts of this clonotype. The chain is built from TRBV12-3 or TRBV12-4 and TRBJ2-1, with D tentatively TRBD1 (6 bases). This CDR3 is 12 amino acids long. The V gene lost 5 bases and the J gene lost 10 bases, with 12 bases spanning the gap. Written as DNA, the CDR3 is TGTGCCAGCAGTCGAACAGGGTTCGAGCAGTTCTTC. It codes for CASSRTGFEQFF.

This CDR3 is CASSSLAGGSTDTQYF. The DNA for the CDR3 is TGTGCCAGCAGTTCCTTAGCGGGGGGGAGCACAGATACGCAGTATTTT. V is TRBV27 and J is TRBJ2-3, with 11 positions matching TRBD2. This CDR3 has 16 amino acids. Trimming cost V 4 bases and J 0 bases; bases outside gene matches: 3. The germline V gene encodes CDR1 MNHEY and CDR2 SMNVEV (reference sequence).

Ten or more counts support this clonotype. The V gene is TRBV27, the J gene TRBJ2-7; D uncertain. CDR3 length: 12 amino acids. Trimming pared 6 bases from V and 0 bases from J, leaving 6 bases between. Germline V lookup: CDR1 MNHEY, CDR2 SMNVEV (reference sequence). CDR3: CASRENSYEQYF. The CDR3 bases are TGTGCCAGCAGGGAAAACTCCTACGAGCAGTACTTC.